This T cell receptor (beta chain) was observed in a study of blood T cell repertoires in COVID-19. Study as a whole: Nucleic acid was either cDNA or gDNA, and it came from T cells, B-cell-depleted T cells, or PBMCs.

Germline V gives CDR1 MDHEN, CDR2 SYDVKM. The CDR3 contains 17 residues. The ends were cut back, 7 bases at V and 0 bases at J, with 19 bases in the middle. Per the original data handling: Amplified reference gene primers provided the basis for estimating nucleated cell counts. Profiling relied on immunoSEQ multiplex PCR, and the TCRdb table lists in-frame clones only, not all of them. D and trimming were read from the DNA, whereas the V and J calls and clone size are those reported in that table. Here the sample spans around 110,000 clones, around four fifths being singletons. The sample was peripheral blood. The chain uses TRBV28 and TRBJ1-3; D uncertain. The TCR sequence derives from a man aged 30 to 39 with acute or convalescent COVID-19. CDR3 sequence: CASKSHSTVISGNTIYF. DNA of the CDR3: TGTGCCAGCAAAAGCCATAGTACAGTTATCTCTGGAAACACCATATATTTT. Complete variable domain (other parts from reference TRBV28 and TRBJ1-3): DVKVTQSSRYLVKRTGEKVFLECVQDMDHENMFWYRQDPGLGLRLIYFSYDVKMKEKGDIPEGYSVSREKKERFSLILESASTNQTSMYLCASKSHSTVISGNTIYFGEGSWLTVV.